This TCR beta chain appears in the sequencing data of a study of Graves' ophthalmopathy and Graves' hyperthyroidism. Study results and caveats: Blood shared most expanded thyroid clonotypes above 0.001 frequency.

Enrollment excluded any patients with other autoimmune diseases, uncontrolled infections, pregnancy or lactation. Germline-derived CDR1 and CDR2 are MNHNS and SASEGT. The V gene lost 2 bases and the J gene lost 8 bases, with 18 bases spanning the gap. This CDR3 is 15 amino acids long. This clonotype was seen many times. The antigen is undetermined. Transcripts of RNA were the source for amplifying TCR beta CDR3 regions. First-round RT-PCR employed HTBI primers, with a second-round multiplex PCR after it. TCRdb processed the multiplex PCR reads anew with MiXCR; each CDR3 protein has one entry. The data hold more than 150,000 distinct CDR3 sequences, with 30% to 45% observed a single time.

Sequenced material: peripheral blood. This clonotype originated in a woman between 35 and 50 years old with Graves' ophthalmopathy. This chain connects TRBV6-1 to TRBJ1-2, with a tentative D call TRBD1 (5 bases). Here the CDR3 reads CASSELGGTGGGYTF. The CDR3 nucleotides are TGTGCCAGCAGTGAACTGGGGGGGACCGGGGGAGGCTACACCTTC.